This is a list of T cell receptor beta chains from one sample in a study of early T cells in non-severe SARS-CoV-2 infection. TCRdb recomputed calls from the 5' RACE reads with MiXCR, one row per CDR3 protein. The sample lists about 76,000 distinct CDR3 sequences; about 11% were seen once. Sequencing was carried out using whole blood. Receptor source: an adult who was a healthcare worker with PCR-confirmed SARS-CoV-2 infection or an uninfected control (not recorded which). The CDR3 runs from the conserved cysteine through the conserved F or W. Each record gives: J gene, D gene, clone size, V gene, CDR3 DNA, CDR3 protein. D genes are given only for firm matches. Rows may omit the clone size; those that give it use once, few, many or a size class.

>TRBJ1-2|-|many|TRBV30
TGTGCCTGGAGCGCCGGGAGCTATGGCTACACCTTC
CAWSAGSYGYTF
>TRBJ1-2|-|-|TRBV20-1
TGCAGTGCTATTCATCGGGACAAAAGCTATGGCTACACCTTC
CSAIHRDKSYGYTF
>TRBJ2-3|-|-|TRBV14
TGTGCCAGCAGCCCCGATACCGTTGATGTAACGCAGTATTTT
CASSPDTVDVTQYF
>TRBJ2-1|TRBD1|few|TRBV29-1
TGCAGCGCGACAGGGGACAATGAGCAGTTCTTC
CSATGDNEQFF
>TRBJ1-5|TRBD1|-|TRBV29-1
TGCAGCGTTGTGGGACAGGGGTCAGGACAGCCCCAGCATTTT
CSVVGQGSGQPQHF
>TRBJ2-1|TRBD2|many|TRBV12-3/TRBV12-4
TGTGCCAGCAGACTGACTAGCGGGGGGTACAATGAGCAGTTCTTC
CASRLTSGGYNEQFF
>TRBJ2-7|-|many|TRBV7-2
TGTGCCAGCAGCGATCTTAAGAGTAGCTCACAGGTCTACGAGCAGTACTTC
CASSDLKSSSQVYEQYF
>TRBJ1-2|-|few|TRBV12-3/TRBV12-4
TGTGCCAGCAGTTTAGCGGCAACGTATGGCTACACCTTC
CASSLAATYGYTF
>TRBJ2-7|-|many|TRBV4-3
TGCGCCAGCAGCCGGTCAGGGCTGTCCGAGCAGTACTTC
CASSRSGLSEQYF
>TRBJ2-2|TRBD1|many|TRBV24-1
TGTGCCACCAGTGATCGAGGGACAGGGGGGCCCGGGGAGCTGTTTTTT
CATSDRGTGGPGELFF
>TRBJ1-5|-|-|TRBV29-1
TGCAGCGTTGAATGGGGGGCCGGGGAGCCCCAGCATTTT
CSVEWGAGEPQHF
>TRBJ2-7|-|-|TRBV13
TGTGCCAGCAGCTTCTCCTACGAGCAGTACTTC
CASSFSYEQYF
>TRBJ2-3|-|-|TRBV5-6
TGTGCCAGCAGCTTCAAGGGGGAGTGGGGCACAGATACGCAGTATTTT
CASSFKGEWGTDTQYF
>TRBJ1-6|TRBD1|few|TRBV6-6
TGTGCCAGCAGTTACGCAGGTTGGGACAGCAAGATTATAGCCCTCCACTTT
CASSYAGWDSKIIALHF
>TRBJ2-7|-|few|TRBV29-1
TGCAGCGTTGAACGGGCATACGAGCAGTACTTC
CSVERAYEQYF
>TRBJ2-5|-|many|TRBV3-1
TGTGCCAGCAGCCAAGCGGGACCCCTGATTGGCGAGACCCAGTACTTC
CASSQAGPLIGETQYF
>TRBJ2-3|-|few|TRBV4-2
TGTGCCAGCAGCCAATTACTAGTCCCAGATACGCAGTATTTT
CASSQLLVPDTQYF
>TRBJ2-3|-|few|TRBV5-4
TGTGCCAGCAGCTTGATGGGTCGAGTCACAGATACGCAGTATTTT
CASSLMGRVTDTQYF
>TRBJ1-1|-|few|TRBV7-2
TGTGCCAGCAGCTTGTATGGGGGCTGGAACACTGAAGCTTTCTTT
CASSLYGGWNTEAFF
>TRBJ2-7|TRBD2|many|TRBV12-3/TRBV12-4
TGTGCCAGCAGTTTAGCGGCGGGGGTTGGTTACGAGCAGTACTTC
CASSLAAGVGYEQYF
>TRBJ2-7|-|few|TRBV20-1
TGCAGCGGATCCGGGGGCAGCTCCTACGAGCAGTACTTC
CSGSGGSSYEQYF
>TRBJ1-1|-|many|TRBV2
TGTGCCAGCAGACTAGGAGCCCAGACTGAAGCTTTCTTT
CASRLGAQTEAFF
>TRBJ2-1|-|many|TRBV9
TGTGCCAGCAGCGTAGGCCTGCGCAGTGAGCAGTTCTTC
CASSVGLRSEQFF
>TRBJ2-7|-|few|TRBV7-2
TGTGCCAGCAGCAGGCGGCACGCCTCCTACGAGCAGTACTTC
CASSRRHASYEQYF
>TRBJ2-3|-|-|TRBV7-2
TGTGCCAGCAGCCGCAGGGGGGGCACAGATATGCAGTATTTT
CASSRRGGTDMQYF
>TRBJ2-2|TRBD1|-|TRBV11-2
TGTGCCAGCAACCTACTGACAGGGGTTAGGACCGGGGAGCTGTTTTTT
CASNLLTGVRTGELFF
>TRBJ2-3|-|many|TRBV11-3
TGTGCCAGCGAAATTCCACACGGGCTGGGGAATGCAGATACGCAGTATTTT
CASEIPHGLGNADTQYF
>TRBJ2-7|-|many|TRBV3-1
TGTGCCAGCAGCCAATTTCGTATTCTCTCCTACGAGCAGTACTTC
CASSQFRILSYEQYF